This TCR beta chain was identified in a study of control samples from healthy donors and cancer patients. This CDR3 spans 13 amino acids. The V gene's germline CDR1 is SQVTM and CDR2 ANQGSEA. Trimming stripped 7 bases from V and 4 bases from J, with 17 bases between. TCRdb keeps only in-frame clones here, not all; method: immunoSEQ multiplex PCR. The table has 2,000 to 3,000 clones, 95% to 96% seen once. This clone was seen once. This chain joins TRBV29-1 and TRBJ2-7; D is possibly TRBD1 or TRBD2 (6 bases each). The sequenced sample was PBMCs. This sequence originates from a man between 65 and 85 years old with colorectal cancer. The CDR3 loop is CSAGEGGSYEQYF. In DNA form, the CDR3 reads TGCAGCGCAGGAGAGGGGGGATCTTACGAGCAGTACTTC.